The TCR beta chain under discussion was sequenced for a study of cytomegalovirus exposure and HLA in healthy donors. Between the trimmed V and J ends, which lost 1 base and 4 bases, there was a span of 11 bases. The CDR3 loop spans 16 amino acids. From germline, CDR1 is SEHNR and CDR2 FQNEAQ (reference sequence). PCR primers comprised 60 Vbeta and 13 Jbeta primers. This table comes from immunoSEQ multiplex PCR, and its TCRdb copy is limited to in-frame clones, with some not included. The table shows about 140,000 clones, with roughly 80% occurring only once. The chain combines TRBV7-9 with TRBJ2-6, with D perhaps TRBD1 (6 bases). The sequence came from a man younger than 35 in good health and CMV-seronegative. Specimen: PBMCs. CDR3 in DNA: TGTGCCAGCAGCTTAGTGGGGGCGTTGGGGGCCAACGTCCTGACTTTC. This codes for CASSLVGALGANVLTF.